The 11 T cell receptor beta chains listed next were all sequenced from one sample in a study of T-cell reconstitution after alpha-beta-depleted transplantation in children. A TCRbeta library incorporating unique molecular identifiers was prepared. TCRdb re-analysed the PCR reads in MiXCR, keeping a single row per CDR3 protein. The repertoire holds about 610,000 distinct CDR3 sequences, with about 10% as singletons. Specimen: PBMCs from the stem cell graft donor, collected from the stem cell graft. The receptor source for this set is a human donor who donated a stem cell graft to a child with acute myeloid leukemia.

This clonotype was observed a few times. V and J are TRBV20-1 and TRBJ2-7; 8 nucleotides line up with TRBD1. CDR1 and CDR2 from the germline V gene are DFQATT and SNEGSKA (reference sequence). CDR3 length: 15 residues. With V trimmed by 4 bases and J by 4 bases, 12 bases remained unmatched. This CDR3 is CSAKPTGGVRYEQYF. The CDR3 DNA reads as TGCAGTGCTAAACCTACAGGGGGTGTTCGGTACGAGCAGTACTTC.

The genes are TRBV20-1 and TRBJ1-2, with D hard to call. Trimming removed 6 bases at V and 0 bases at J, with 11 bases between. Germline loops: CDR1 DFQATT, CDR2 SNEGSKA (reference sequence). The CDR3 totals 13 residues. The CDR3 DNA is TGCAGTGCCCTGACGGAGACTAACTATGGCTACACCTTC. It codes for CSALTETNYGYTF.

The chain couples TRBV25-1 to TRBJ2-7; D is possibly TRBD1 (5 bases). The germline V gene encodes CDR1 MGHDK and CDR2 SYGVNS. V lost 2 bases and J 0 bases, leaving 11 bases between the germline ends. The length of the CDR3 is 15 residues. The CDR3 bases are TGTGCCAGCAGTGAACGATGGACAAGCTCCTACGAGCAGTACTTC. Its protein is CASSERWTSSYEQYF.

This clonotype came up a few times. Sequence at one end of the junction differs from germline and may be a read error. The V call is TRBV20-1, the J call TRBJ1-1, with D tentatively TRBD1 (6 bases). The germline V gene encodes CDR1 DFQATT and CDR2 SNEGSKA (reference sequence). The CDR3 loop spans 14 amino acids. The CDR3 region has the DNA TGCAGTGCTAGGCGGCCAGGGGCCGACATTAAAGCCTTCTTT. Translated, it gives CSARRPGADIKAFF.

The chain uses TRBV9 and TRBJ1-1, with D possibly being TRBD1 (5 bases). The V end was cut by 2 bases, the J end by 2 bases, with 13 bases between. The CDR3 has 15 amino acids. Germline lookup yields CDR1 SGDLS and CDR2 YYNGEE. The CDR3 bases are TGTGCCAGCAGCGTGGGGGTCGGCACAAACACTGAAGCTTTCTTT. This gives the protein CASSVGVGTNTEAFF.

This clonotype was picked up a small number of times. The chain carries TRBV2 and TRBJ1-2; D is ambiguous. The V end lost 6 bases, the J end lost 5 bases, and 4 bases lay between the germline ends. From germline, CDR1 is SNHLY and CDR2 FYNNEI. CDR3 length equals 10 residues. The CDR3 here is CASRDYGYTF. CDR3 in DNA: TGTGCCAGCAGGGATTATGGCTACACCTTC.

The V call is TRBV12-3 or TRBV12-4, the J call TRBJ1-1; D is possibly TRBD1 (5 bases). The germline V and J ends were trimmed by 6 bases and 0 bases, with 11 bases remaining between them. The CDR3 contains 14 residues. CDR3: CASRFQGVNTEAFF. In nucleotides, the CDR3 is TGTGCCAGCAGGTTTCAGGGAGTGAACACTGAAGCTTTCTTT.

This chain uses TRBV20-1 with TRBJ2-5; D gene ambiguous. The V and J ends lost 3 bases and 5 bases respectively, with 13 bases between them. Germline V CDR1 and CDR2: DFQATT, SNEGSKA (reference sequence). The CDR3 covers 13 residues. CDR3 DNA: TGCAGTGCTAGTTTAAATAGTGCCGAGACCCAGTACTTC. Amino acids: CSASLNSAETQYF.

This clonotype came up a few times. CDR3 in amino acids: CASSPRQGATDTQYF. The CDR3, as DNA: TGTGCCAGCAGCCCGCGACAGGGGGCGACAGATACGCAGTATTTT. The genes are TRBV7-2 and TRBJ2-3, with 10 bases aligning to TRBD1. Germline assignment: CDR1 SGHTA and CDR2 FQGNSA. CDR3 size: 15 residues. The J segment lost 3 bases and the V segment lost 5 bases, leaving 5 bases of the junction unmatched.

The chain carries TRBV20-1 and TRBJ1-5, with D perhaps TRBD1 (5 bases). Germline CDR1 is DFQATT and CDR2 is SNEGSKA (reference sequence). This CDR3 is built from 14 residues. V lost 3 bases to trimming and J lost 1 base, with 10 bases between them. The CDR3 here is CSARDIRSNQPQHF. As DNA, the CDR3 is TGCAGTGCTAGGGACATCCGAAGCAATCAGCCCCAGCATTTT.

This clonotype was seen many times. The chain couples TRBV5-5 to TRBJ2-1, with TRBD1 identical over 7 bases. The CDR3 length is 14 residues. Looked up from germline, CDR1 is SGHKS and CDR2 is YYEKEE (reference sequence). V lost 1 base and J lost 2; bases outside the gene matches: 0. The CDR3 is CASSLQGAYNEQFF. In DNA form, the CDR3 reads TGTGCCAGCAGCTTGCAGGGGGCCTACAATGAGCAGTTCTTC.